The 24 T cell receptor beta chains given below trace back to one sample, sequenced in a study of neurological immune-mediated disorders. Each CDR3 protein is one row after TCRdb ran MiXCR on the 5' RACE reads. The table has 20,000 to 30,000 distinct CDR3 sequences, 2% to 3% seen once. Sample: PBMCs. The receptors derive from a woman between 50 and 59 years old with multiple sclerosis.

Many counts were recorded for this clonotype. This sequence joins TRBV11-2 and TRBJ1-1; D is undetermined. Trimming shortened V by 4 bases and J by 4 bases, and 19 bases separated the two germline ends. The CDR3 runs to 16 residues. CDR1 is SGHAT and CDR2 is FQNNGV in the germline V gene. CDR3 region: CASSSPGQPGSTEAFF. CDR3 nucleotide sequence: TGTGCCAGCAGCTCTCCAGGCCAACCGGGTTCCACTGAAGCTTTCTTT.

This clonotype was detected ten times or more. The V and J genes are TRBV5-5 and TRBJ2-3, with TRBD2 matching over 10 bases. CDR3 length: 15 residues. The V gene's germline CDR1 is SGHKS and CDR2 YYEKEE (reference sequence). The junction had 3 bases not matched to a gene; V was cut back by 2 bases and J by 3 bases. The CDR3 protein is CASSFPSGSTDTQYF. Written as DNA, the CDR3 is TGTGCCAGCAGCTTCCCTAGCGGGAGTACAGATACGCAGTATTTT. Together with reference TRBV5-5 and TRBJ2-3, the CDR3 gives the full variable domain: DAGVTQSPTHLIKTRGQQVTLRCSPISGHKSVSWYQQVLGQGPQFIFQYYEKEERGRGNFPDRFSARQFPNYSSELNVNALLLGDSALYLCASSFPSGSTDTQYFGPGTRLTVL.

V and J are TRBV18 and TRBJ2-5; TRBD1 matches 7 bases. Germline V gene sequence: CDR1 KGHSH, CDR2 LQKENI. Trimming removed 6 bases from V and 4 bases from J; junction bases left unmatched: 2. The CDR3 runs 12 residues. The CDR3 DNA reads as TGTGCCAGCTCCCACAGGGGAGAGACCCAGTACTTC. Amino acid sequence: CASSHRGETQYF.

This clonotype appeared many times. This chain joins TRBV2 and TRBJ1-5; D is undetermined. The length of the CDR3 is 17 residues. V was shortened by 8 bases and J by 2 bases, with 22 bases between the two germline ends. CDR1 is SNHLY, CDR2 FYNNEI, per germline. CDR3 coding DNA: TGTGCCAGCTCCCCTGGTTTAGGCCCTATCGGCAATCAGCCCCAGCATTTT. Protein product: CASSPGLGPIGNQPQHF.

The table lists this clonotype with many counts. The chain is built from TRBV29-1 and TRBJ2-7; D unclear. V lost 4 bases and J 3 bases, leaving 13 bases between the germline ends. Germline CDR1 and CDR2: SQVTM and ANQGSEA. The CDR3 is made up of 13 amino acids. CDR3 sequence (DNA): TGCAGCGTTGGTAAAGGACCGCTCTACGAGCAGTACTTC. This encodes CSVGKGPLYEQYF.

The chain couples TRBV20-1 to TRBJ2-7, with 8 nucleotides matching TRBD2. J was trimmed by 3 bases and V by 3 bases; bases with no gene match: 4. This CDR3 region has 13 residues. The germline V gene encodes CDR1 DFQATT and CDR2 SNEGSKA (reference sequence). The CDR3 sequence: CSASGAGGYEQYF. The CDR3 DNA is TGCAGTGCTAGTGGGGCGGGGGGCTACGAGCAGTACTTC.

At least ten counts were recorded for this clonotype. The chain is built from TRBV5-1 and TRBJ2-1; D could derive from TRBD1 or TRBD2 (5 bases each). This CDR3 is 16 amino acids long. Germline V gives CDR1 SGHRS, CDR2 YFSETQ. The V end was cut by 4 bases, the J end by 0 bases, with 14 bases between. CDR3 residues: CASSPIPGSSYNEQFF. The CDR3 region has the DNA TGCGCCAGCAGCCCAATACCAGGGAGCTCCTACAATGAGCAGTTCTTC.

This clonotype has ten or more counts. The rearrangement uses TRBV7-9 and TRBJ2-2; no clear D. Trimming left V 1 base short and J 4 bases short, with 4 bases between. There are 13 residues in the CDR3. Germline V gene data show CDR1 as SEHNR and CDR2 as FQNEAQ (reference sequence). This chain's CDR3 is CASSLGSTGELFF. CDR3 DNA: TGTGCCAGCAGCTTAGGGAGCACCGGGGAGCTGTTTTTT.

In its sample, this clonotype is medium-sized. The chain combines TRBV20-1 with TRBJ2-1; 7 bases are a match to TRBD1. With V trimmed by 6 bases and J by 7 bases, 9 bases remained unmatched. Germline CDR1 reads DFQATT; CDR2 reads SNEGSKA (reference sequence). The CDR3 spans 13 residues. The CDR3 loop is CSARGHILNEQFF. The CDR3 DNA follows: TGCAGTGCGAGGGGGCATATTCTGAATGAGCAGTTCTTC.

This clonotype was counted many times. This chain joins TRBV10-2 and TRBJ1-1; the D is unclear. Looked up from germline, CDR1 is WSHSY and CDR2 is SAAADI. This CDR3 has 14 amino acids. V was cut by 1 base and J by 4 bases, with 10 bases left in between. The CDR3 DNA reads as TGCGCCAGCAGTGAGTTAAGTCTGGGCACTGAAGCTTTCTTT. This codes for CASSELSLGTEAFF.

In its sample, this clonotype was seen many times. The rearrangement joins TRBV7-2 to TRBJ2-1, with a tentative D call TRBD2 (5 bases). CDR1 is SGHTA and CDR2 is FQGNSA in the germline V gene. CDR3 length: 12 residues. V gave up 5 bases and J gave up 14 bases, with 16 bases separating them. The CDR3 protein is CASSERMTPEFF. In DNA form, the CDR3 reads TGTGCCAGCAGCGAGCGGATGACCCCTGAGTTCTTC.

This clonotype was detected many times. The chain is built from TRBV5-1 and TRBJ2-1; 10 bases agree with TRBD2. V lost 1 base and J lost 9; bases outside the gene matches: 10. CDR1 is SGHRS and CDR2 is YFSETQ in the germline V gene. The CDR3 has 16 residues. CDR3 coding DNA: TGCGCCAGCAGCTTGTCATGGGGACTAGCGATAAGTGAGCAGTTCTTC. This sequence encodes CASSLSWGLAISEQFF.

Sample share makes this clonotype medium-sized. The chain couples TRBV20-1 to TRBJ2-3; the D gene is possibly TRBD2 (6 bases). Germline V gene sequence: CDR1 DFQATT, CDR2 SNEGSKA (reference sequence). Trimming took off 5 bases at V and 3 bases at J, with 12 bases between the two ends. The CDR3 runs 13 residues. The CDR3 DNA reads TGCAGTGCTTTTGGGGGGATTACAGATACGCAGTATTTT. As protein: CSAFGGITDTQYF.

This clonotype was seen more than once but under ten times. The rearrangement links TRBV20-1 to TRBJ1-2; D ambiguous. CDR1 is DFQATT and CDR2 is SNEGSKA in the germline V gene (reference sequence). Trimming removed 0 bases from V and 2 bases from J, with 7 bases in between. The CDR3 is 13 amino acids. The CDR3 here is CSARDAVNYGYTF. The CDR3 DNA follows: TGCAGTGCTAGAGATGCAGTGAACTATGGCTACACCTTC.

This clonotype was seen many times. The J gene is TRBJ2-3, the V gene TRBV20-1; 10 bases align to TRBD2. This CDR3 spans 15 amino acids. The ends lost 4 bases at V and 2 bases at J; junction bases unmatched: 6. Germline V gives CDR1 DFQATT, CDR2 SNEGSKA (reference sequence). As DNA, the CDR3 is TGCAGTGCTACCCGGACTAGCGGCCTCACAGATACGCAGTATTTT. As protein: CSATRTSGLTDTQYF.

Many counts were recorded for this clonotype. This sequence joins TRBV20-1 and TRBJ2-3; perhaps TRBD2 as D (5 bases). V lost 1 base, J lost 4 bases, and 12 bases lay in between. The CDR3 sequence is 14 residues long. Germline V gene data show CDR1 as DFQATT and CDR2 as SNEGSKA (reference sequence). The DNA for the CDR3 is TGCAGTGCTAGAGTGTCTAGAGCGGCAGATACGCAGTATTTT. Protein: CSARVSRAADTQYF.

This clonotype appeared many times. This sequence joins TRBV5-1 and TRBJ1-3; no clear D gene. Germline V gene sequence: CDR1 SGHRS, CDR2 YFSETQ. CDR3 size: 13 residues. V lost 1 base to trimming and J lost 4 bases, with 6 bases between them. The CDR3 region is CASSLTVGNTIYF. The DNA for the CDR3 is TGCGCCAGCAGCTTGACAGTCGGAAACACCATATATTTT. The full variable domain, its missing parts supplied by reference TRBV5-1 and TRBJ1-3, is KAGVTQTPRYLIKTRGQQVTLSCSPISGHRSVSWYQQTPGQGLQFLFEYFSETQRNKGNFPGRFSGRQFSNSRSEMNVSTLELGDSALYLCASSLTVGNTIYFGEGSWLTVV.

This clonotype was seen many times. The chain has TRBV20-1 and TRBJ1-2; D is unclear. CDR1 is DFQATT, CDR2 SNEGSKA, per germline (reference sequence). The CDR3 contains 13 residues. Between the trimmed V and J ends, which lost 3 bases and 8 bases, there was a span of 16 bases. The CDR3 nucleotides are TGCAGTGCTAGTCTATCCAACGTGGGGGGCTACACCTTC. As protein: CSASLSNVGGYTF.

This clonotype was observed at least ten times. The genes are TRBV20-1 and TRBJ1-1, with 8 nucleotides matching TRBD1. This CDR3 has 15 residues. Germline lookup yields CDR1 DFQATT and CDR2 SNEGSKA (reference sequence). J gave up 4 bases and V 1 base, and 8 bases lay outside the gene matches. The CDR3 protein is CSARGQRQGSTEAFF. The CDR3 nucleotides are TGCAGTGCTAGAGGGCAAAGACAGGGGAGCACTGAAGCTTTCTTT.

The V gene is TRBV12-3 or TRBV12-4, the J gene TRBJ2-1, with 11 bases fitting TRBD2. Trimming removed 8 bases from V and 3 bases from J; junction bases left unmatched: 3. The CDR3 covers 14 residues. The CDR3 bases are TGTGCCAGCGCCACTAGCGGGAGCTACAATGAGCAGTTCTTC. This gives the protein CASATSGSYNEQFF.

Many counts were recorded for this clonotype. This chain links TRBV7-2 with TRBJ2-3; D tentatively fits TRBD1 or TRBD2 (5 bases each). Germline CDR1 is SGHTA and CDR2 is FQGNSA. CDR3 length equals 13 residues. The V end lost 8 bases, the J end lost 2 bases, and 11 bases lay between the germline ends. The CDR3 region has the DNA TGTGCCAGCGGGGACGCCTTCACAGATACGCAGTATTTT. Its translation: CASGDAFTDTQYF.

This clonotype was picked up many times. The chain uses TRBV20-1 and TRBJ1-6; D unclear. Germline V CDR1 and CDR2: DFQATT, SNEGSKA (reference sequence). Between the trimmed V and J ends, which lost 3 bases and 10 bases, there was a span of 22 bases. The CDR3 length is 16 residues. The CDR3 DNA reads TGCAGTGCTAGGGCCCGGGTTAGGGAGATTGGATCACCCCTCCACTTT. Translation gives CSARARVREIGSPLHF.

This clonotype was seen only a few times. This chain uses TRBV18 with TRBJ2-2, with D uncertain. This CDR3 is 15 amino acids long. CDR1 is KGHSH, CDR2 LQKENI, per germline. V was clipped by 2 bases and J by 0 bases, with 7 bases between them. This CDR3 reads CASSPTLSNTGELFF. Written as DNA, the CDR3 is TGTGCCAGCTCACCAACCCTTTCGAACACCGGGGAGCTGTTTTTT.

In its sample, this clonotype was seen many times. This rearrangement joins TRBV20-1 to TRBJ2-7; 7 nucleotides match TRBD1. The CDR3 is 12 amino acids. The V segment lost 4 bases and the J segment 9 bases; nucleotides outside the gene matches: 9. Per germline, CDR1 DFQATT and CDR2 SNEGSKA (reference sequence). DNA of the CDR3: TGCAGTGCTATTTGGGGAAGGACAGGGCAGTACTTC. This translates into CSAIWGRTGQYF.